Presented here are 23 T cell receptor beta chains from one specimen sequenced in a study of tumor and adjacent non-tumor tissue in lung cancer. The library came from three nested PCR rounds adapted from ARM-PCR protocols. TCRdb re-called the multiplex PCR reads with MiXCR, one entry per CDR3 protein. Of some 80,000 distinct CDR3 sequences listed, around 76% are singletons. This sample's RNA came from whole unsorted tissue. Distant lung tissue was collected more than 3 cm away from the tumor edge. Sample: distant non-tumor lung tissue. The source is a man in his 70s with non-small cell lung cancer.

Points on this clonotype: With a much larger clone just one base away, this may be a read error. V and J are TRBV6-1 and TRBJ1-2, with 7 bases aligning to TRBD1. Germline CDR1 reads MNHNS; CDR2 reads SASEGT. The length of the CDR3 is 15 residues. V trimming: 7 bases; J trimming: 7 bases; junction bases outside the gene matches: 15. The CDR3 is CASIDTGEGATGYTF. The CDR3 DNA is TGTGCCAGCATCGACACTGGGGAGGGGGCGACTGGCTACACCTTC.

The rearrangement joins TRBV11-1 to TRBJ2-5; possible D gene TRBD1, 6 bases. Germline V gives CDR1 SGHAT, CDR2 FQDESV (reference sequence). Trimming pared 1 base from V and 8 bases from J, leaving 17 bases between. This CDR3 region has 15 residues. The CDR3 loop is CASSLVSSWTDTQYF. CDR3 nucleotide sequence: TGTGCCAGCAGCTTAGTCTCCTCGTGGACAGATACCCAGTACTTC. Full variable domain (rest looked up from reference TRBV11-1 and TRBJ2-5): EAEVAQSPRYKITEKSQAVAFWCDPISGHATLYWYRQILGQGPELLVQFQDESVVDDSQLPKDRFSAERLKGVDSTLKIQPAELGDSAMYLCASSLVSSWTDTQYFGPGTRLLVL.

On this clonotype itself: A junction end diverges from the germline sequence, so it may reflect a read error. V is TRBV12-3 or TRBV12-4 and J is TRBJ2-1; a possible D gene is TRBD2 (5 bases). The CDR3 is 13 residues long. The CDR3 DNA reads as TGTGCCAGCACTCTGCGGGTTGGCAATAAGCAGTTCTTC. It encodes CASTLRVGNKQFF.

About this clonotype: The junction and the germline gene differ at one end; a read error may be behind it. V usage is TRBV6-5 and J usage is TRBJ2-3; possibly TRBD1 or TRBD2 for D (5 bases each). The germline CDR1 and CDR2 sequences are MNHEY and SVGAGI. The CDR3 totals 14 residues. CDR3 residues: CASSYGGSTDKQNF. The CDR3 DNA follows: TGTGCCAGCAGTTACGGGGGTAGCACAGATAAGCAGAATTTT.

The chain recombines TRBV28 with TRBJ2-1; 7 bases are a match to TRBD2. The trim removed 2 bases at V and 11 bases at J, leaving 9 bases unmatched. This CDR3 contains 14 residues. Germline values: CDR1 MDHEN, CDR2 SYDVKM. The DNA for the CDR3 is TGTGCCAGCAGTTTAAGACTAGCAGATGATAAGCAGTTCTTC. It encodes CASSLRLADDKQFF.

This clonotype was seen only a few times. A single base separates this from a much larger clone, so it may be a read error. J is TRBJ2-1 and V is TRBV6-6; the D is unclear. The CDR3 is 15 amino acids. The germline gives CDR1 MNHNY, CDR2 SVGAGI (reference sequence). CDR3 in amino acids: CTSSYSKISYNEQFF. In nucleotides, the CDR3 is TGTACCAGCAGTTACTCGAAGATCTCCTACAATGAGCAGTTCTTC.

As regards this clonotype: This sequence may be a read error, since a much larger clone differs from it by one base. The genes are TRBV14 and TRBJ2-5, with D unresolved. The V gene's germline CDR1 is SGHDN and CDR2 FVKESK. The CDR3 has 13 amino acids. The CDR3 region has the DNA TGTGCCAGCAGCCATGAGTGGAGAAAGACCGAGTACTTC. This encodes CASSHEWRKTEYF.

As to this clonotype: Germline and junction disagree at one end, which may indicate a read error. The rearrangement links TRBV6-5 to TRBJ1-2; D gene unclear. This CDR3 is 12 amino acids long. Germline CDR1 is MNHEY and CDR2 is SVGAGI. The CDR3: CASWWGGYGCTF. The CDR3 DNA sequence: TGTGCCAGCTGGTGGGGTGGCTATGGCTGCACCTTC.

The V and J genes are TRBV12-3 or TRBV12-4 and TRBJ1-1; no clear D. The CDR3 runs 12 residues. CDR3 in amino acids: CASGRRTVEAFF. For the CDR3, the DNA is TGTGCTAGCGGGCGGCGGACCGTGGAAGCTTTCTTT.

On this clonotype itself: Compared with germline, one end of the junction differs, possibly owing to a read error. The chain employs TRBV6-2 or TRBV6-3 and TRBJ2-4; TRBD1 agrees at 7 bases. Germline CDR1 is MNHEY and CDR2 is SVGEGT. This CDR3 is 14 amino acids long. The CDR3 is CASGPITGENIQYF. Written as DNA, the CDR3 is TGTGCCAGCGGACCGATCACAGGGGAAAATATTCAGTACTTC.

Remarks on this clonotype: Relative to the germline gene, one junction end is altered; a read error may explain this. This sequence joins TRBV6-6 and TRBJ1-5; D not resolved. Germline CDR1 MNHNY, CDR2 SVGAGI (reference sequence). The CDR3 contains 15 residues. DNA for the CDR3: TGTCCCAGCAGACCCCCCTGGGTGGGAGATCAGACCCAGCATTTT. It codes for CPSRPPWVGDQTQHF.

Of note for this clonotype: The junction and the germline gene differ at one end; a read error may be behind it. The chain uses TRBV6-5 and TRBJ1-6; possibly TRBD1 for D (5 bases). The CDR3 runs to 13 residues. CDR1 is MNHEY and CDR2 is SVGAGI in the germline V gene. The CDR3 reads CANSAGFLSPLHF. The CDR3 DNA reads as TGTGCCAACAGTGCAGGGTTTTTGTCGCCCCTCCACTTT.

Notes on this clonotype: A much larger clone differs from this one at a single base, so this may be a read error. The CDR3 reads CASRLALTGTEAFF. In DNA form, the CDR3 reads TGTGCCAGCAGATTGGCGCTAACAGGGACTGAAGCTTTCTTT. The rearrangement uses TRBV5-6 and TRBJ1-1, with D perhaps matching TRBD1 (6 bases). This CDR3 region has 14 residues. Per germline, CDR1 SGHDT and CDR2 YYEEEE.

In this sample, this clonotype turned up once. This chain connects TRBV6-5 to TRBJ2-1, with a weak D call TRBD2 (5 bases). There are 11 residues in the CDR3. Germline V CDR1 and CDR2: MNHEY, SVGAGI. Written as DNA, the CDR3 is TGTGTCAGTAATACCGGGATTGAGCAGTTCTTC. Its translation is CVSNTGIEQFF.

Of note for this clonotype: This is likely a read error, given that the CDR3 carries no conserved phenylalanine or tryptophan at its end. The J gene is TRBJ2-5, the V gene TRBV4-1; D is unclear. The V gene's germline CDR1 is MGHRA and CDR2 YSYEKL. This CDR3 is 15 amino acids long. The CDR3 here is CVSSQVLRRKETQYL. Here the CDR3 DNA reads TGCGTCAGCAGCCAAGTTCTTCGGCGCAAAGAGACCCAGTACTTA.

There are many counts of this clonotype. The chain employs TRBV5-6 and TRBJ2-3, with a tentative D call TRBD1 (6 bases). Trimming took off 3 bases at V and 6 bases at J, with 14 bases between the two ends. The CDR3 has 14 residues. Germline CDR1 and CDR2: SGHDT and YYEEEE. Written as DNA, the CDR3 is TGTGCCAGCAGCTCCAAACAGGGCGGGGATACGCAGTATTTT. Protein: CASSSKQGGDTQYF. Variable domain in full (rest from reference TRBV5-6 and TRBJ2-3): DAGVTQSPTHLIKTRGQQVTLRCSPKSGHDTVSWYQQALGQGPQFIFQYYEEEERQRGNFPDRFSGHQFPNYSSELNVNALLLGDSALYLCASSSKQGGDTQYFGPGTRLTVL.

Concerning this clonotype: At one end, the junction sequence differs from germline, possibly due to a read error. The rearrangement joins TRBV12-3 or TRBV12-4 to TRBJ2-3; 10 bases match TRBD1. The CDR3 loop spans 15 amino acids. Here the CDR3 DNA reads TGTGTCAGCAGAAAAGACAGGGGGCGGGCATATACGCAGTATTTT. Its translation is CVSRKDRGRAYTQYF.

Turning to this clonotype: Sequence at one end of the junction differs from germline and may be a read error. The chain carries TRBV4-1 and TRBJ2-1; 8 bases agree with TRBD2. Looked up from germline, CDR1 is MGHRA and CDR2 is YSYEKL. The CDR3 covers 19 residues. This CDR3 reads CASSLKPPSGSPINNEKFF. In nucleotides, the CDR3 is TGCGCCAGCAGCCTGAAACCACCCAGCGGGAGTCCTATTAACAATGAGAAGTTCTTC.

A note on this clonotype: One end of the junction varies from germline; a read error may be responsible. This chain links TRBV11-2 with TRBJ2-3; D is perhaps TRBD1 (6 bases). CDR3 size: 14 residues. Germline V lookup: CDR1 SGHAT, CDR2 FQNNGV. CDR3 bases: TGTGCCAGCAGTTCACAGGGCTTCTCAGATATGCAGTATTTT. It codes for CASSSQGFSDMQYF.

Remarks on this clonotype: This may be a read error: a much more frequent sequence differs by one nucleotide. The V gene is TRBV6-2 or TRBV6-3, the J gene TRBJ2-7, with D possibly being TRBD1 (6 bases). The germline V and J ends were trimmed by 6 bases and 7 bases, with 16 bases remaining between them. Germline V lookup: CDR1 MNHEY, CDR2 SVGEGT. This CDR3 has 13 residues. The CDR3 protein is CASSLGQTREQYF. DNA of the CDR3: TGTGCCAGCAGCCTCGGACAGACTCGGGAGCAGTACTTC.

This chain joins TRBV4-1 and TRBJ2-2; D is perhaps TRBD2 (6 bases). The CDR3 sequence is 19 residues long. CDR1 and CDR2 from the germline V gene are MGHRA and YSYEKL. The chain's CDR3 is CASSQVSFWAGSDTGELFF. The CDR3 bases are TGCGCTAGTAGCCAAGTTTCATTTTGGGCGGGATCAGACACCGGGGAGCTGTTTTTT.

This clonotype appeared many times. The CDR3 DNA follows: TGTGCCAGCAGTGAAAGTTCCGGGACAGGGGCCACTGAAGCTTTCTTT. It is translated as CASSESSGTGATEAFF. The genes are TRBV6-1 and TRBJ1-1; 10 nucleotides agree with TRBD1. V lost 2 bases and J lost 4; bases outside the gene matches: 7. From germline, CDR1 is MNHNS and CDR2 SASEGT. This CDR3 has 16 residues.

A note on this clonotype: One end of the junction is discordant with germline, which a read error may explain. The rearrangement links TRBV11-2 to TRBJ2-1; D is ambiguous. The CDR3 is 11 amino acids. Germline lookup yields CDR1 SGHAT and CDR2 FQNNGV. As DNA, the CDR3 is TGCTCCAACAGCCCGGGCAATGAACAGTTCTTC. It yields the protein CSNSPGNEQFF.